A single sample is the source of the 9 T cell receptor beta chains below, sequenced in a study of blood T cell repertoires in COVID-19. Here immunoSEQ multiplex PCR was the method, and the copy in TCRdb shows in-frame clones only, minus some. The sample contains more than 300,000 clones, about four fifths of which appear only once. The sequencing sample was made of PBMCs or T cells enriched from blood (not recorded which). The receptors were gathered from a woman aged 50 to 60 who had recovered from COVID-19.

The chain is built from TRBV7-3 and TRBJ1-2; D not resolved. Germline values: CDR1 SGHTA, CDR2 FQGTGA. V was clipped by 1 base and J by 6 bases, with 6 bases between them. This CDR3 is 12 amino acids long. CDR3 in DNA: TGTGCCAGCAGCTTAAGCGGGGATGGCTACACCTTC. The encoded protein is CASSLSGDGYTF.

The chain joins TRBV2 to TRBJ2-5; 8 nucleotides match TRBD2. Per germline, CDR1 SNHLY and CDR2 FYNNEI. V lost 5 bases and J lost 5; bases outside the gene matches: 7. The CDR3 length is 14 residues. The CDR3 nucleotides are TGTGCCAGCAGTACAGGACTAGCCGGGGAGACCCAGTACTTC. Translation: CASSTGLAGETQYF.

The J gene is TRBJ1-2, the V gene TRBV19; D unresolved. The germline V and J ends were trimmed by 10 bases and 5 bases, with 23 bases remaining between them. The germline V gene has CDR1 LNHDA and CDR2 SQIVND (reference sequence). The CDR3 totals 15 residues. The CDR3 nucleotides read TGTGCCACCCAAAACCCCGGGGAGGGAAGGTATGGCTACACCTTC. The encoded protein is CATQNPGEGRYGYTF.

The chain recombines TRBV12-3 or TRBV12-4 with TRBJ1-1, with TRBD1 matching 8 bases. The CDR3 extends over 13 amino acids. V shed 6 bases, J shed 3 bases, and the junction held 3 bases outside the gene matches. CDR3 sequence: CASRLTGDTEAFF. The CDR3 DNA reads as TGTGCCAGCAGATTGACAGGGGACACTGAAGCTTTCTTT.

The chain uses TRBV7-6 and TRBJ2-7; TRBD1 matches 7 bases. CDR3 length equals 16 residues. Per germline, CDR1 SGHVS and CDR2 FNYEAQ. J was trimmed by 2 bases and V by 0 bases; bases with no gene match: 7. The CDR3, as DNA: TGTGCCAGCAGCTTAGCGCCGTCAGGGGGTCCCTACGAGCAGTACTTC. It translates to CASSLAPSGGPYEQYF.

The chain couples TRBV18 to TRBJ1-2, with D perhaps TRBD1 (5 bases). V lost 1 base, J lost 8 bases, and 17 bases lay in between. The CDR3 extends over 15 amino acids. Germline V CDR1 and CDR2: KGHSH, LQKENI. CDR3 loop: CASSPLGQRRLGYTF. The CDR3 DNA is TGTGCCAGCTCACCACTAGGACAACGGCGGTTGGGCTACACCTTC.

The rearrangement links TRBV12-5 to TRBJ1-1; 7 nucleotides match TRBD1. After removal of 0 bases from V and 1 base from J, the junction contained 11 bases not matched to a gene. CDR1 is LGHNT, CDR2 FRNRAP, per germline. The CDR3 is 18 amino acids. This CDR3 is CASGLVRRPGQENTEAFF. CDR3 in DNA: TGTGCTAGTGGTTTGGTACGACGGCCTGGACAGGAGAACACTGAAGCTTTCTTT.

The CDR3 DNA sequence: TGTGCCAGCAGCCGTCGACTAGCGGGAGGGCCGGGGGAGCTGTTTTTT. As protein: CASSRRLAGGPGELFF. The gene calls are TRBV3-1 (or the pseudogene TRBV3-2) and TRBJ2-2, with 14 positions matching TRBD2. Germline V gives CDR1 LGHDT, CDR2 YNNKEL (reference sequence). V was clipped by 4 bases and J by 8 bases; unmatched bases: 6. The CDR3 totals 16 residues.

This chain links TRBV5-6 with TRBJ2-7, with 11 bases matching TRBD2. Germline CDR1 SGHDT, CDR2 YYEEEE. The CDR3 spans 14 residues. V was pared by 0 bases and J by 6 bases, with 2 bases of the junction left unmatched. Here the CDR3 reads CASSLGLAGGEQYF. The CDR3 region has the DNA TGTGCCAGCAGCTTGGGGCTAGCGGGAGGCGAGCAGTACTTC.